Listed below are T cell receptor beta chains from one sample, sequenced in a study of post-analysis software for immune sequencing data. Via MiXCR, TCRdb re-called the PCR reads, giving one row per CDR3 protein. The sample shows roughly 730,000 distinct CDR3 sequences, just under 30% of them seen only once. The material sequenced was blood. These receptors were collected from a girl aged 5 to 17 with multiple sclerosis. The CDR3 runs from the conserved cysteine through the conserved F or W. Fields, in order: D gene, V gene, CDR3 length, J gene, CDR3 protein. The D gene is left open where the match is weak.

d_call: TRBD1; v_call: TRBV10-3; cdr3_length: 14; j_call: TRBJ1-2; cdr3_aa: CAISPGQRNYGYTF
d_call: -; v_call: TRBV7-2; cdr3_length: 13; j_call: TRBJ2-1; cdr3_aa: CASSLDRLDEQFF
d_call: -; v_call: TRBV29-1; cdr3_length: 12; j_call: TRBJ2-3; cdr3_aa: CSAQDFRDTQYF
d_call: -; v_call: TRBV19; cdr3_length: 15; j_call: TRBJ1-5; cdr3_aa: CASSSALQGRQPQHF
d_call: -; v_call: TRBV9; cdr3_length: 13; j_call: TRBJ1-1; cdr3_aa: CASSAGANTEAFF
d_call: -; v_call: TRBV28; cdr3_length: 12; j_call: TRBJ2-5; cdr3_aa: CASSSDSRTQYF
d_call: -; v_call: TRBV7-9; cdr3_length: 15; j_call: TRBJ2-4; cdr3_aa: CASSSQWDGKNIQYF
d_call: TRBD2; v_call: TRBV7-2; cdr3_length: 14; j_call: TRBJ2-1; cdr3_aa: CASSSGLAGGEQFF
d_call: -; v_call: TRBV20-1; cdr3_length: 15; j_call: TRBJ2-7; cdr3_aa: CSFQTSSLAIYEQYF
d_call: -; v_call: TRBV20-1; cdr3_length: 18; j_call: TRBJ2-3; cdr3_aa: CSARSYGPNLGSTDTQYF
d_call: -; v_call: TRBV20-1; cdr3_length: 17; j_call: TRBJ2-2; cdr3_aa: CSASSRSGHVATGELFF
d_call: -; v_call: TRBV25-1; cdr3_length: 15; j_call: TRBJ2-7; cdr3_aa: CASSRRSGSSGEQYF
d_call: TRBD1; v_call: TRBV9; cdr3_length: 15; j_call: TRBJ1-2; cdr3_aa: CASSVIGTGGNGYTF
d_call: -; v_call: TRBV3-1; cdr3_length: 14; j_call: TRBJ1-5; cdr3_aa: CASSEGQSNQPQHF
d_call: TRBD2; v_call: TRBV4-2; cdr3_length: 15; j_call: TRBJ2-1; cdr3_aa: CASSQDAGGLNEQFF
d_call: -; v_call: TRBV5-1; cdr3_length: 16; j_call: TRBJ2-7; cdr3_aa: CASSYARWRPSYEQYF
d_call: TRBD2; v_call: TRBV20-1; cdr3_length: 14; j_call: TRBJ2-3; cdr3_aa: CSAVLAGAGDTQYF
d_call: -; v_call: TRBV5-1; cdr3_length: 16; j_call: TRBJ2-1; cdr3_aa: CTSSLVQANPYNEQFF
d_call: -; v_call: TRBV4-1; cdr3_length: 15; j_call: TRBJ2-5; cdr3_aa: CASSRGPAQQETQYF
d_call: -; v_call: TRBV4-1; cdr3_length: 19; j_call: TRBJ2-3; cdr3_aa: CASSQGPPEGQKSTDTQYF
d_call: -; v_call: TRBV6-5; cdr3_length: 13; j_call: TRBJ1-1; cdr3_aa: CASNVLGVAEAFF
d_call: TRBD1; v_call: TRBV13; cdr3_length: 15; j_call: TRBJ2-7; cdr3_aa: CASSFVGGNNYEQYF
d_call: -; v_call: TRBV12-3/TRBV12-4; cdr3_length: 14; j_call: TRBJ1-1; cdr3_aa: CASSLWGQDTEAFF
d_call: -; v_call: TRBV6-2/TRBV6-3; cdr3_length: 13; j_call: TRBJ2-5; cdr3_aa: CASRPPGSETQYF
d_call: -; v_call: TRBV5-1; cdr3_length: 13; j_call: TRBJ2-1; cdr3_aa: CASSLSSAGEQFF
d_call: TRBD1; v_call: TRBV7-8; cdr3_length: 18; j_call: TRBJ2-7; cdr3_aa: CASSLDASPGQGRSMGYF
d_call: -; v_call: TRBV7-2; cdr3_length: 17; j_call: TRBJ2-2; cdr3_aa: CASSLPLGGADTGELFF
d_call: -; v_call: TRBV12-3/TRBV12-4; cdr3_length: 14; j_call: TRBJ1-1; cdr3_aa: CASSLAEGGTEAFF
d_call: -; v_call: TRBV11-2; cdr3_length: 15; j_call: TRBJ2-6; cdr3_aa: CASSLQLSGANVLTF
d_call: -; v_call: TRBV7-2; cdr3_length: 16; j_call: TRBJ2-1; cdr3_aa: CASSVTGTHSPNEQFF
d_call: -; v_call: TRBV11-2; cdr3_length: 15; j_call: TRBJ2-7; cdr3_aa: CASSLGAGSRDEQYF
d_call: TRBD1; v_call: TRBV7-2; cdr3_length: 15; j_call: TRBJ1-6; cdr3_aa: CASRGQGAYNSPLHF
d_call: TRBD1; v_call: TRBV6-5; cdr3_length: 13; j_call: TRBJ2-7; cdr3_aa: CASTRTGSHEQYF
d_call: -; v_call: TRBV29-1; cdr3_length: 15; j_call: TRBJ1-2; cdr3_aa: CSVNSPGGGNYGYTF
d_call: -; v_call: TRBV20-1; cdr3_length: 12; j_call: TRBJ2-7; cdr3_aa: CSAPGLHYEQYF
d_call: -; v_call: TRBV4-3; cdr3_length: 15; j_call: TRBJ2-3; cdr3_aa: CASSQGYGAADTQYF